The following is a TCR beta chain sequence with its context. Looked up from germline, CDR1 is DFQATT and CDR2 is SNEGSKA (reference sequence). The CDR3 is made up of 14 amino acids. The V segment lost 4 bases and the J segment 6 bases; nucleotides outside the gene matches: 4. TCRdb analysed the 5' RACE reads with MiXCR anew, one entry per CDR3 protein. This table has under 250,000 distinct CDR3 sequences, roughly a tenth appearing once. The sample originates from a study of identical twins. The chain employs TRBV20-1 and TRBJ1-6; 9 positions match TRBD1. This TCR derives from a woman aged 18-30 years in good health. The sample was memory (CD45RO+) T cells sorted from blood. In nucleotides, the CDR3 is TGCAGTGCTAAGACAGGGGGTAGTAATTCACCCCTCCACTTT. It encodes CSAKTGGSNSPLHF.